This T cell receptor (beta chain) was found in a study of blood T cell repertoires in COVID-19. About the research overall: From T cells, B-cell-depleted T cells, or PBMCs came the material, which was cDNA or gDNA.

Some clones are missing from TCRdb's copy, which holds only in-frame ones; the method was immunoSEQ multiplex PCR. The table includes 280,000 or so clones, roughly 91% detected once. The CDR3 has 15 amino acids. Trimming at V came to 0 bases and at J to 6 bases, leaving 3 bases not matched to a gene. CDR1 and CDR2 (germline): SEHNR, FQNEAQ (reference sequence). V is TRBV7-9 and J is TRBJ2-1; 9 bases are shared with TRBD2. Sequencing was performed on PBMCs or T cells enriched from blood (not recorded which). The sequence came from a woman aged 45 to 65 who had been exposed to COVID-19. CDR3 residues: CASSLAGLASNEQFF. The CDR3 region has the DNA TGTGCCAGCAGCTTAGCGGGACTAGCCTCCAATGAGCAGTTCTTC.